This T cell receptor (beta chain) originates from a study of blood T cell repertoires in COVID-19. Study-wide background: PBMCs, B-cell-depleted T cells, or T cells provided the cDNA or gDNA that made up the material.

Method: immunoSEQ multiplex PCR; TCRdb's copy keeps in-frame clones and lacks some. The sample lists about 160,000 clones; about 93% were seen once. V lost 5 bases to trimming and J lost 2 bases, with 9 bases between them. The CDR3 is 13 residues long. Germline CDR1 and CDR2: SGHAT and FQNNGV. Sequenced input: peripheral blood. This chain uses TRBV11-2 with TRBJ1-2; tentative D call: TRBD1 (6 bases). The source of this sequence is a woman aged 45-65 years with acute or convalescent COVID-19. CDR3 DNA sequence: TGTGCCAGCAGCCCGACAGGCAACTATGGCTACACCTTC. Protein sequence: CASSPTGNYGYTF.